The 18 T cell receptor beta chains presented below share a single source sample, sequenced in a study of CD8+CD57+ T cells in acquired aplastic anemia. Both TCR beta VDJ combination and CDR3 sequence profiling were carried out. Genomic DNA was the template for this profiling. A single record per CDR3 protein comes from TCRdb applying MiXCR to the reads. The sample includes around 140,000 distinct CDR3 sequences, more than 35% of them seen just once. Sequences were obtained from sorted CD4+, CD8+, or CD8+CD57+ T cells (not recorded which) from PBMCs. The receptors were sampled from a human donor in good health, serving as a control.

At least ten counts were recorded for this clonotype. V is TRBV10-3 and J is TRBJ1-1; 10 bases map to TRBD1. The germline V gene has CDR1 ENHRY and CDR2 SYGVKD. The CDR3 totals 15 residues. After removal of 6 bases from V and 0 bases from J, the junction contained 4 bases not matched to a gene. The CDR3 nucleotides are TGTGCCATCAGCCGACAGGGGGCCATGAACACTGAAGCTTTCTTT. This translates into CAISRQGAMNTEAFF.

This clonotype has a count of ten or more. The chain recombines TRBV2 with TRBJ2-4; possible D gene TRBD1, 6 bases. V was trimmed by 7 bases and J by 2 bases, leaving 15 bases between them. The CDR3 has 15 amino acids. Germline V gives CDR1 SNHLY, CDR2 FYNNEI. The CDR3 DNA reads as TGTGCCAGCACGGGCCAGGGGACACCCAAAAACATTCAGTACTTC. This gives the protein CASTGQGTPKNIQYF.

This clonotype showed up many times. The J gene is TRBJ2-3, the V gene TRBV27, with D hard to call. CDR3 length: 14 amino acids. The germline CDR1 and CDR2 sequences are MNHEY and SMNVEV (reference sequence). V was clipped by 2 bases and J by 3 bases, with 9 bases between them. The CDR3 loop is CASSLRWVTDTQYF. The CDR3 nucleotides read TGTGCCAGCAGTTTACGGTGGGTGACAGATACGCAGTATTTT.

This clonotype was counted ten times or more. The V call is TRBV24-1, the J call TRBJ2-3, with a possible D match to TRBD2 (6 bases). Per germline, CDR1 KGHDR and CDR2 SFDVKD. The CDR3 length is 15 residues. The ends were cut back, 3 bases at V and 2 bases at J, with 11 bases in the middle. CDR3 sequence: CATSDIRDSTDTQYF. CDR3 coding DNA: TGTGCCACCAGTGATATCCGGGACTCCACAGATACGCAGTATTTT.

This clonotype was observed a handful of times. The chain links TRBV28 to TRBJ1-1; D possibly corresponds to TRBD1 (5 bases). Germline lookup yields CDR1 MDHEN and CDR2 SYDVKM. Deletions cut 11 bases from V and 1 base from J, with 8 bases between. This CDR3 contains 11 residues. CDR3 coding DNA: TGTGCCGCGAGGGGGAACACTGAAGCTTTCTTT. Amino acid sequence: CAARGNTEAFF.

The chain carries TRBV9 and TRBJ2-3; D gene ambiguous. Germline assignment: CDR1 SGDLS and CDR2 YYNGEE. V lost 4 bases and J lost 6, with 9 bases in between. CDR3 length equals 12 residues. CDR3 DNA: TGTGCCAGCAGCCAACTCGGTGATACGCAGTATTTT. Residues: CASSQLGDTQYF.

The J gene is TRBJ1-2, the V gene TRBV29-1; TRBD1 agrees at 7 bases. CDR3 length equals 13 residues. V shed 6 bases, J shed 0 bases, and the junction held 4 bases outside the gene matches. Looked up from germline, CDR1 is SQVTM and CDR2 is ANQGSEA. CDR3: CSVRGTANYGYTF. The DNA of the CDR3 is TGCAGCGTCCGCGGGACAGCTAACTATGGCTACACCTTC.

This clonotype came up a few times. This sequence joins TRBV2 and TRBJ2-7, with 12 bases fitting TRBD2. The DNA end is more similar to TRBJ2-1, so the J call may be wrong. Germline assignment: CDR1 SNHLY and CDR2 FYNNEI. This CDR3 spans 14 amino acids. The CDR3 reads CASPSGGVYNEQFF. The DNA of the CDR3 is TGTGCCAGCCCTAGCGGGGGGGTGTACAATGAGCAGTTCTTC.

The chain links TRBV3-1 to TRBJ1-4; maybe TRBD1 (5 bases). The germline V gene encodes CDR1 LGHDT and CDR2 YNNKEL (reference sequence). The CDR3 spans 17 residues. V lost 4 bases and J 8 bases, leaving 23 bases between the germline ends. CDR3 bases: TGTGCCAGCAGCCCCAGTTCGGCCAGGGTTTTTGAAGAAAAACTGTTTTTT. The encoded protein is CASSPSSARVFEEKLFF.

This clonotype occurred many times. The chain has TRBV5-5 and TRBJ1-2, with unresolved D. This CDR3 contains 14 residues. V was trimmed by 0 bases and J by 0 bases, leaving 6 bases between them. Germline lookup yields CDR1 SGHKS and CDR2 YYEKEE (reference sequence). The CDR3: CASSLGPANYGYTF. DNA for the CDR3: TGTGCCAGCAGCTTGGGTCCCGCTAACTATGGCTACACCTTC.

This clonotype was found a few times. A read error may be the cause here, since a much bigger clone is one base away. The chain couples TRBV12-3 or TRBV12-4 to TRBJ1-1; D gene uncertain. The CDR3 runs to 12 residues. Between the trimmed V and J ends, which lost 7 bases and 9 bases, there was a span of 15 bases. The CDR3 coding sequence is TGTGCCAGCATCCAAGGTGGAATCAAAGCTTTCTTT. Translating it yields CASIQGGIKAFF.

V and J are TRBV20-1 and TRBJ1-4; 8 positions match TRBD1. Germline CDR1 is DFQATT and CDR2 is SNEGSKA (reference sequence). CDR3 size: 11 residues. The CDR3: CRRQGNEKLFF. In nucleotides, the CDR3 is TGCAGGAGACAGGGGAATGAAAAACTGTTTTTT.

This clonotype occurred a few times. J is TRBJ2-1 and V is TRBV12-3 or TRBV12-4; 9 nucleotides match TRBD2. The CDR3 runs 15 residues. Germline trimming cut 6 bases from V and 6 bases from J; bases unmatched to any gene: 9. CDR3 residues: CASRAWAGGFNEQFF. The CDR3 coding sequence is TGTGCCAGCAGGGCTTGGGCGGGGGGGTTCAATGAGCAGTTCTTC.

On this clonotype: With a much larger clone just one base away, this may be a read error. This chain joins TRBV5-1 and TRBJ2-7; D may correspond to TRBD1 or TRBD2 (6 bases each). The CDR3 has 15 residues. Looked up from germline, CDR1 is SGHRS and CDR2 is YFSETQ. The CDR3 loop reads CARSLNQGTVHEQYF. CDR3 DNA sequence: TGCGCCCGCAGCTTGAATCAGGGGACTGTCCACGAGCAGTACTTC.

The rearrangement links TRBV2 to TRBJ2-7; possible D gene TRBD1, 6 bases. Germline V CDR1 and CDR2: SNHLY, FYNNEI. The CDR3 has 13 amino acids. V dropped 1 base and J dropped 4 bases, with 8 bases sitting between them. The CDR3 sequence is CASSEDREYEQYF. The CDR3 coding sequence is TGTGCCAGCAGTGAAGACAGGGAATACGAGCAGTACTTC.

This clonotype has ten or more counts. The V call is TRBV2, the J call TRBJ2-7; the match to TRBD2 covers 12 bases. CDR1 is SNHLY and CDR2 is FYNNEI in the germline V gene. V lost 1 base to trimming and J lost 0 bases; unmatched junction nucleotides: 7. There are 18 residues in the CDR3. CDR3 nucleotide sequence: TGTGCCAGCAGTGAAGGACTAGCGGGGGTAACAAGCTCCTACGAGCAGTACTTC. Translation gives CASSEGLAGVTSSYEQYF.

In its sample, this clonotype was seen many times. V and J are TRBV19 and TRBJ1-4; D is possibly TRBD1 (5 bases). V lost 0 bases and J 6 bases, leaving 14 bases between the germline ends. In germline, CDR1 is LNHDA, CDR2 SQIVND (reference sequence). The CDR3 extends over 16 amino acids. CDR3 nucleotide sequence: TGTGCCAGTAGTATAGACGAAGGGGATTATTATGAAAAACTGTTTTTT. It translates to CASSIDEGDYYEKLFF.

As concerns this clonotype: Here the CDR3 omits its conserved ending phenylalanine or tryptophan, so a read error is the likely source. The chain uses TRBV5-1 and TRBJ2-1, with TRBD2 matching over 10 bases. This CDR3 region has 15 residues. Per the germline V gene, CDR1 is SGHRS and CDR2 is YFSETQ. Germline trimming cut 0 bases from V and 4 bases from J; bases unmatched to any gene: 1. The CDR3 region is CASSLGLAGYNEQFS. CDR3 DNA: TGCGCCAGCAGCTTGGGACTAGCGGGTTACAATGAGCAGTTCTCC.